This T cell receptor beta chain was documented in a study of T cells expressing NK-cell markers. In germline, CDR1 is MNHEY, CDR2 SVGEGT. This CDR3 region has 16 residues. TCRdb processed the 5' RACE reads again and assigns one entry to each CDR3 protein, with no DNA. The sample data list more than 250,000 distinct CDR3 sequences. The sequenced material came from blood T cells: a sorted CD56 or NKG2C T cell subset, CD4+ or CD8+ T cells, or bulk PBMC T cells (not recorded which). This clonotype was obtained from a man aged 18 to 30 in good health. The chain couples TRBV6-2 or TRBV6-3 to TRBJ1-6; TCRdb gives TRBD1 as the D gene, but with no DNA this cannot be confirmed. The CDR3 here is CASSYGHERGNSPLHF.